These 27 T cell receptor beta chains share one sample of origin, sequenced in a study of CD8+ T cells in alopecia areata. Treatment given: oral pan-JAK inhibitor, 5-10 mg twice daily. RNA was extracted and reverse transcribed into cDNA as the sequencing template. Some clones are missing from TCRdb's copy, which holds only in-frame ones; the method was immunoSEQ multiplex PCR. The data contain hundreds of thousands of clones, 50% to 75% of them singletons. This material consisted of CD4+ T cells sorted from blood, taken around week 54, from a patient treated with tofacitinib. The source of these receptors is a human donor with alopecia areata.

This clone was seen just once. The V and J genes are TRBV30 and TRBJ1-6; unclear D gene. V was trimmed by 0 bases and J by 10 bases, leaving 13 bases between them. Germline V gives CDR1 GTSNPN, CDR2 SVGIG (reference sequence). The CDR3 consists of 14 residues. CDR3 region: CAWSVAVRRSPLHF. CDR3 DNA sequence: TGTGCCTGGAGTGTAGCGGTGCGTAGGTCACCCCTCCACTTT.

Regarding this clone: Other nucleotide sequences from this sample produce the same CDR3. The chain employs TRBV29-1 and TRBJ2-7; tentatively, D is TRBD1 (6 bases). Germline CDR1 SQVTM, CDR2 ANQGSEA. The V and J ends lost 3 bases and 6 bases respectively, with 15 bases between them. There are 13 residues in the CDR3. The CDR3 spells CSVERQGISEQYF. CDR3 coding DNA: TGCAGCGTTGAGCGGCAGGGGATAAGCGAGCAGTACTTC.

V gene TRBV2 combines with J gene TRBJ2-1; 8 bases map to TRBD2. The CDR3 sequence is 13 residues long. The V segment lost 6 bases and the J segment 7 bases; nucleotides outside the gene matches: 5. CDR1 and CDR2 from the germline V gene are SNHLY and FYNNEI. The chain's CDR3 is CASRRLAGNEQFF. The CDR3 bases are TGTGCCAGCAGAAGGTTAGCGGGGAATGAGCAGTTCTTC.

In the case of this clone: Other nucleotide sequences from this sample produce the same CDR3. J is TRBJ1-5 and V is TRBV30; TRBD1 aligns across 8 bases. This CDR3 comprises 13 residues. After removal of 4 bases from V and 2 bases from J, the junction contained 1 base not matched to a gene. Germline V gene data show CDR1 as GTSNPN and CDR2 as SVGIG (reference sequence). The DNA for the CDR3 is TGTGCCTGGACAGGGGGCGGCAATCAGCCCCAGCATTTT. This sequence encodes CAWTGGGNQPQHF.

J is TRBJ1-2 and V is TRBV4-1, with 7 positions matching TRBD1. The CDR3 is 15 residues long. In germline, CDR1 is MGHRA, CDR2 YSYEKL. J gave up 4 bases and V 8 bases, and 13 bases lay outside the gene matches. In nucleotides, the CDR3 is TGCGCCAGCCTTCTTGAGACAGGGTTGCCCTATGGCTACACCTTC. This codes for CASLLETGLPYGYTF.

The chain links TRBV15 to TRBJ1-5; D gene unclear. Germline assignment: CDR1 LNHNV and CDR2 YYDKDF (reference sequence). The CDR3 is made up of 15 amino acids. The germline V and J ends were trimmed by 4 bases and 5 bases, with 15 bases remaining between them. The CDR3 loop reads CATSIGSGVDQPQHF. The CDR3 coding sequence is TGTGCCACCAGCATCGGCTCTGGCGTGGATCAGCCCCAGCATTTT.

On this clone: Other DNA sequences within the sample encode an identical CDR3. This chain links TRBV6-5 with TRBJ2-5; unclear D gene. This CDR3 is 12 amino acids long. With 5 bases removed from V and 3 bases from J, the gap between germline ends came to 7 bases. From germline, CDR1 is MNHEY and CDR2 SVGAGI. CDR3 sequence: CASSNREETQYF. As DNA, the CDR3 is TGTGCCAGCAGTAACCGGGAAGAGACCCAGTACTTC.

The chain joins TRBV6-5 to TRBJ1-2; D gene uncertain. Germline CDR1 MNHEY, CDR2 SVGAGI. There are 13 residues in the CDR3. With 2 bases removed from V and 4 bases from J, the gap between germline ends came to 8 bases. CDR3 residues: CASSYVGSYGYTF. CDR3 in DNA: TGTGCCAGCAGTTACGTAGGGTCCTATGGCTACACCTTC.

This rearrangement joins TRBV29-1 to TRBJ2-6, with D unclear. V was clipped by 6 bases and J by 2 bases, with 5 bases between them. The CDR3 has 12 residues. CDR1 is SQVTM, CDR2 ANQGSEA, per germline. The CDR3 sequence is CSVTTGANVLTF. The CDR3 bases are TGCAGCGTAACCACTGGGGCCAACGTCCTGACTTTC.

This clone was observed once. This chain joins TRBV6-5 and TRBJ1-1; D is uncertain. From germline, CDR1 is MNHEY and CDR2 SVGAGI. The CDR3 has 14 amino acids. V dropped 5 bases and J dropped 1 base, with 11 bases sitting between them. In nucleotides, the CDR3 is TGTGCCAGCAGTAGTCGGGGAGCGAACACTGAAGCTTTCTTT. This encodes CASSSRGANTEAFF.

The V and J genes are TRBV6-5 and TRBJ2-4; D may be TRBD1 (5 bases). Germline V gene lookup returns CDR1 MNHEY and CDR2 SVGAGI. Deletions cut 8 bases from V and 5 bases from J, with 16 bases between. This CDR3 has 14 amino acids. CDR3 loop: CASRSHLTENIQYF. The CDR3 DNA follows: TGTGCCAGCCGATCCCACTTGACAGAAAACATTCAGTACTTC.

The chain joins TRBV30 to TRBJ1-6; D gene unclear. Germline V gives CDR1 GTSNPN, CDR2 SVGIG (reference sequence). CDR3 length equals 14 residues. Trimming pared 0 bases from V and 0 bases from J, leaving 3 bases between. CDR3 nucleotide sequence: TGTGCCTGGAGTGTTATCTCCTATAATTCACCCCTCCACTTT. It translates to CAWSVISYNSPLHF.

The CDR3 here is CASSQEAWGGPETQYF. In DNA, the CDR3 is TGCGCCAGCAGCCAAGAGGCTTGGGGTGGCCCAGAGACCCAGTACTTC. The V and J genes are TRBV4-3 and TRBJ2-5; D gene unclear. V gave up 0 bases and J gave up 4 bases, with 15 bases separating them. Germline CDR1 LGHNA, CDR2 YSLEER. There are 16 residues in the CDR3.

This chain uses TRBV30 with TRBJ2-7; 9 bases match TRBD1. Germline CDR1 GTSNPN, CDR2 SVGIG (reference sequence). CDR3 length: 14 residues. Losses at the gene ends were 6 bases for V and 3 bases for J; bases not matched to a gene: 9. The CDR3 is CACSYVTGGYEQYF. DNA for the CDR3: TGTGCCTGTTCGTATGTGACAGGGGGCTACGAGCAGTACTTC.

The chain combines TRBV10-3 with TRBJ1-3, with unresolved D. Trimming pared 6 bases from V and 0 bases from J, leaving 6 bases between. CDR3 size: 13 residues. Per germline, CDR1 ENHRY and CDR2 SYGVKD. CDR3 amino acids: CAIRAPSGNTIYF. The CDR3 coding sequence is TGTGCCATCAGGGCCCCCTCTGGAAACACCATATATTTT.

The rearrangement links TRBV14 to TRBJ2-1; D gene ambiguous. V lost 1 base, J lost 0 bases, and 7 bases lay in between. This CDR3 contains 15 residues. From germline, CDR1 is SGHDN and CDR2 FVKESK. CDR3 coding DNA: TGTGCCAGCAGCCAAGGTACACCCTCCTACAATGAGCAGTTCTTC. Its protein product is CASSQGTPSYNEQFF.

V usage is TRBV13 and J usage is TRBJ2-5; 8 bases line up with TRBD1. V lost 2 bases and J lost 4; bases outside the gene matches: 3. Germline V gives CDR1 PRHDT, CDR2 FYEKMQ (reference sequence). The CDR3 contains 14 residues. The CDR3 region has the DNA TGTGCCAGCAGCTTATCAGGACAGGGAGAGACCCAGTACTTC. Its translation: CASSLSGQGETQYF.

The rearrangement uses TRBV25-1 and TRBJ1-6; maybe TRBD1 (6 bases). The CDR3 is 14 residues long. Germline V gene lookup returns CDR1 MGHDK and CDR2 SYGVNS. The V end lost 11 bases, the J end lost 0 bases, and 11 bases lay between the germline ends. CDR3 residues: CAAQGSSYNSPLHF. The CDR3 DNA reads TGTGCCGCTCAGGGGAGCTCCTATAATTCACCCCTCCACTTT.

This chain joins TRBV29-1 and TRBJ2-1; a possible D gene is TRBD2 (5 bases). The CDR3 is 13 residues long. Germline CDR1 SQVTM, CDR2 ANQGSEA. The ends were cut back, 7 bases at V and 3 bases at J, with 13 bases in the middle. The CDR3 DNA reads TGCAGCGCTCACCCGGGATTCTACAATGAGCAGTTCTTC. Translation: CSAHPGFYNEQFF.

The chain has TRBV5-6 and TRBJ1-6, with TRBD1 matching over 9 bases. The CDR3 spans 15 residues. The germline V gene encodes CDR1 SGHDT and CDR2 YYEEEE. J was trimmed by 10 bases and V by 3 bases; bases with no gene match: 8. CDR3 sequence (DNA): TGTGCCAGCAGCTCGGGACAGGGACTCAGCTCACCCCTCCACTTT. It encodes CASSSGQGLSSPLHF.

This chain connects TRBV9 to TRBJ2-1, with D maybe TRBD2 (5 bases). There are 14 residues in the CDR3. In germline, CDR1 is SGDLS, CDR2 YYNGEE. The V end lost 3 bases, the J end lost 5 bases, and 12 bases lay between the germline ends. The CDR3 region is CASSASGKNNEQFF. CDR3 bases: TGTGCCAGCAGCGCGTCCGGGAAAAACAATGAGCAGTTCTTC.

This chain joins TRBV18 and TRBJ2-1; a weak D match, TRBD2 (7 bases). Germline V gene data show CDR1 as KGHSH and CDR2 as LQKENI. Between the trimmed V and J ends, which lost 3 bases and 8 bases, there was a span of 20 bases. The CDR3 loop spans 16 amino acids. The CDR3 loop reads CASSPPGASGRDEQFF. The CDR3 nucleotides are TGTGCCAGCTCACCCCCAGGGGCGTCGGGGAGGGATGAGCAGTTCTTC. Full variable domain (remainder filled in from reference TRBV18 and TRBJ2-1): NAGVMQNPRHLVRRRGQEARLRCSPMKGHSHVYWYRQLPEEGLKFMVYLQKENIIDESGMPKERFSAEFPKEGPSILRIQQVVRGDSAAYFCASSPPGASGRDEQFFGPGTRLTVL.

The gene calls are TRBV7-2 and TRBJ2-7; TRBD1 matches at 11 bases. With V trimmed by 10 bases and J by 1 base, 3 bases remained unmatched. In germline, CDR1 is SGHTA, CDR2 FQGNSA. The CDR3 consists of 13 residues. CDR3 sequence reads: CATGTGGSYEQYF. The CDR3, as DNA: TGTGCCACCGGGACAGGGGGGTCCTACGAGCAGTACTTC.

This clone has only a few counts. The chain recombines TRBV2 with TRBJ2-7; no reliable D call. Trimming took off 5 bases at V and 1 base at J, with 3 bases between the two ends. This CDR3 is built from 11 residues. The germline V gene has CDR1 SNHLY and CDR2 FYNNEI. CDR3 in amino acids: CASSQSYEQYF. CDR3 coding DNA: TGTGCCAGCAGTCAATCCTACGAGCAGTACTTC.

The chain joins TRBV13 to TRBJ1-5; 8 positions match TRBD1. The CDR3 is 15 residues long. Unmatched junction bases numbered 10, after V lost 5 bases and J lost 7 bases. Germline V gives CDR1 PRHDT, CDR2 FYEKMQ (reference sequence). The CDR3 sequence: CASSLGTGSGQPQHF. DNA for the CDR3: TGTGCCAGCAGCCTCGGGACAGGCTCTGGCCAGCCCCAGCATTTT.

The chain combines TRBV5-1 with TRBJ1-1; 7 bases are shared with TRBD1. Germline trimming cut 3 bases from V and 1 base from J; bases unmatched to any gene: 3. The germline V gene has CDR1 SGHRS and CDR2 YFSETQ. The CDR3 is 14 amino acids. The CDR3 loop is CASSSGQTNTEAFF. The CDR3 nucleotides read TGCGCCAGCAGCTCGGGACAGACGAACACTGAAGCTTTCTTT. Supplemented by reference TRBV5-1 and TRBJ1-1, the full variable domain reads KAGVTQTPRYLIKTRGQQVTLSCSPISGHRSVSWYQQTPGQGLQFLFEYFSETQRNKGNFPGRFSGRQFSNSRSEMNVSTLELGDSALYLCASSSGQTNTEAFFGQGTRLTVV.

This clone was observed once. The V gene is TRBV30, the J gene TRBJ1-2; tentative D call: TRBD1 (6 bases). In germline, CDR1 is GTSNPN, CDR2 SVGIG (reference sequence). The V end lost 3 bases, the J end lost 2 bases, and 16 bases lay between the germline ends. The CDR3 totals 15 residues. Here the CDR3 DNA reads TGTGCCTGGAGGACCCCCGGACAGAGAAACTATGGCTACACCTTC. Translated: CAWRTPGQRNYGYTF.